Described below is a single T cell receptor beta chain sequence and its context. In the source study's methods: From reference gene primer amplification, estimates of nucleated cell counts were derived. TCRdb keeps only in-frame clones here, not all; method: immunoSEQ multiplex PCR. V and J calls plus clone size are reproduced from that table; the DNA served to infer D and trimming. The repertoire holds about 170,000 clones, with around 84% as singletons. The CDR3 spans 17 residues. The germline V gene encodes CDR1 MDHEN and CDR2 SYDVKM. Trimming removed 2 bases from V and 1 base from J, with 14 bases in between. The data belong to a study of blood T cell repertoires in COVID-19. The overall study: Both acute and convalescent COVID-19 samples were obtained from the United States, Italy and Spain. T cells, B-cell-depleted T cells, or PBMCs supplied cDNA or gDNA.

Seattle's enrolled individuals joined amid active infection and were then monitored longitudinally. What was sequenced was peripheral blood. The sequence was obtained from a man in his fifties or sixties with COVID-19, enrolled during active disease. The chain joins TRBV28 to TRBJ1-4; D uncertain. The CDR3 protein is CASSLSWGGGTNEKLFF. The CDR3 region has the DNA TGTGCCAGCAGTTTAAGCTGGGGAGGAGGAACTAATGAAAAACTGTTTTTT. Full variable domain (missing parts from reference TRBV28 and TRBJ1-4): DVKVTQSSRYLVKRTGEKVFLECVQDMDHENMFWYRQDPGLGLRLIYFSYDVKMKEKGDIPEGYSVSREKKERFSLILESASTNQTSMYLCASSLSWGGGTNEKLFFGSGTQLSVL.